This T cell receptor beta chain is from a study of CD8 T cells in Susac syndrome. RNA totalling roughly 0.45 to 1 ug underwent reverse transcription with random hexamers. Multiplex immunoSEQ PCR targeted 54 Vbeta and 13 Jbeta TCR beta segments. Each CDR3 protein is one row after TCRdb ran MiXCR on the immunoSEQ multiplex PCR reads. The sample carries more than 95,000 distinct CDR3 sequences, over 90% recorded once. This clonotype was detected once. With 0 bases removed from V and 3 bases from J, the gap between germline ends came to 15 bases. CDR3 length: 16 residues. Looked up from germline, CDR1 is SGHRS and CDR2 is YFSETQ. CD8+ and CD4+ T cells taken from blood had their TCR beta sequenced. The multiple sclerosis control cohort comprised treatment-naive individuals presenting with stable or active relapsing-remitting disease. Bulk CD8+ and CD4+ cells came from magnetic negative isolation; CD8+ TEMRA by FACS.

Sequences were obtained from CD8+ T cells from PBMCs. The sequence came from a human donor with multiple sclerosis. The chain joins TRBV5-1 to TRBJ2-5; D is possibly TRBD1 (5 bases). CDR3 residues: CASSLGTQRPKETQYF. The CDR3, as DNA: TGCGCCAGCAGCTTGGGGACACAGAGACCCAAAGAGACCCAGTACTTC.